Shown below are 7 T cell receptor beta chains from a single sample sequenced in a study of blood T cell repertoires in COVID-19. The assay was immunoSEQ multiplex PCR, and TCRdb's table has in-frame clones only and misses some. The sample has around 270,000 clones; 85% to 90% are singletons. Specimen: peripheral blood. These receptors were collected from a woman in her fifties or sixties with COVID-19, enrolled during active disease.

The CDR3 loop reads CASSVQGSYEQYF. Here the CDR3 DNA reads TGTGCCAGCAGCGTACAGGGGTCCTACGAGCAGTACTTC. The chain employs TRBV12-3 or TRBV12-4 and TRBJ2-7; 7 bases match TRBD1. V gave up 6 bases and J gave up 1 base; unmatched junction bases: 3. The CDR3 length is 13 residues.

The gene calls are TRBV11-3 and TRBJ2-7; possibly TRBD1 for D (5 bases). Germline V gene data show CDR1 as SGHNT and CDR2 as YENEEA. This CDR3 spans 13 amino acids. Trimming left V 5 bases short and J 2 bases short, with 10 bases between. The CDR3 region is CASSLTEAYEQYF. CDR3 coding DNA: TGTGCCAGCAGCCTGACAGAAGCCTACGAGCAGTACTTC.

A few counts support this clone. The chain employs TRBV5-1 and TRBJ1-3; D is undetermined. The V end lost 5 bases, the J end lost 4 bases, and 10 bases lay between the germline ends. CDR3 length: 13 amino acids. CDR1 and CDR2 from the germline V gene are SGHRS and YFSETQ. This CDR3 reads CASSSLYGNTIYF. The DNA of the CDR3 is TGCGCCAGCAGTAGTCTCTACGGAAACACCATATATTTT. The whole variable domain, filled in from reference TRBV5-1 and TRBJ1-3, reads KAGVTQTPRYLIKTRGQQVTLSCSPISGHRSVSWYQQTPGQGLQFLFEYFSETQRNKGNFPGRFSGRQFSNSRSEMNVSTLELGDSALYLCASSSLYGNTIYFGEGSWLTVV.

The chain employs TRBV2 and TRBJ2-3; weak D call: TRBD2 (6 bases). The CDR3 is made up of 18 amino acids. V gave up 5 bases and J gave up 8 bases, with 29 bases separating them. Per the germline V gene, CDR1 is SNHLY and CDR2 is FYNNEI. In nucleotides, the CDR3 is TGTGCCAGCAGTTCAAATTACGGGACTCCCACGGGCATGGGTACGCAGTATTTT. It specifies CASSSNYGTPTGMGTQYF.

J is TRBJ2-3 and V is TRBV19; 7 positions agree with TRBD2. Trimming at V came to 9 bases and at J to 0 bases, leaving 9 bases not matched to a gene. The CDR3 has 15 residues. CDR1 LNHDA and CDR2 SQIVND come from the germline V gene (reference sequence). The CDR3 region is CASEGRGSSTDTQYF. The CDR3 DNA follows: TGTGCCAGCGAGGGGAGGGGTTCTAGCACAGATACGCAGTATTTT.

The V and J genes are TRBV19 and TRBJ2-3; TRBD2 matches at 8 bases. V lost 3 bases and J lost 5; bases outside the gene matches: 1. CDR1 is LNHDA, CDR2 SQIVND, per germline (reference sequence). The CDR3 runs to 13 residues. The CDR3 sequence: CASSMGLGDTQYF. For the CDR3, the DNA is TGTGCCAGTAGTATGGGACTAGGAGATACGCAGTATTTT. Full variable domain (remainder filled in from reference TRBV19 and TRBJ2-3): DGGITQSPKYLFRKEGQNVTLSCEQNLNHDAMYWYRQDPGQGLRLIYYSQIVNDFQKGDIAEGYSVSREKKESFPLTVTSAQKNPTAFYLCASSMGLGDTQYFGPGTRLTVL.

This clone was recorded only once. The rearrangement uses TRBV5-1 and TRBJ1-2, with D perhaps TRBD1 (5 bases). Trimming pared 0 bases from V and 1 base from J, leaving 7 bases between. This CDR3 contains 14 residues. Germline V gene data show CDR1 as SGHRS and CDR2 as YFSETQ. The CDR3, as DNA: TGCGCCAGCAGCTTGGGGGGCGTTAACTATGGCTACACCTTC. Translated: CASSLGGVNYGYTF. Full variable domain (missing parts from reference TRBV5-1 and TRBJ1-2): KAGVTQTPRYLIKTRGQQVTLSCSPISGHRSVSWYQQTPGQGLQFLFEYFSETQRNKGNFPGRFSGRQFSNSRSEMNVSTLELGDSALYLCASSLGGVNYGYTFGSGTRLTVV.